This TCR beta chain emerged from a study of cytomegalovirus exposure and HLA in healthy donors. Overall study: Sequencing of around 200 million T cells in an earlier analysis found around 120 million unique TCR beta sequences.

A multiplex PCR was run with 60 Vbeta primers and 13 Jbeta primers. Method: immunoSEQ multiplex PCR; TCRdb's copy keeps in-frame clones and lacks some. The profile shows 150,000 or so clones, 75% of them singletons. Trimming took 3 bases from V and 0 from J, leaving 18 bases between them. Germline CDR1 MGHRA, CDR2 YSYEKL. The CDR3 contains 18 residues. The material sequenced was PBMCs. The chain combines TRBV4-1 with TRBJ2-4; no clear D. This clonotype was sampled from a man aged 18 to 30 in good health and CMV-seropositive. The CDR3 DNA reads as TGCGCCAGCAGCCACCAGGAAAAAACAATCCTAGCCAAAAACATTCAGTACTTC. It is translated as CASSHQEKTILAKNIQYF.